A single TCR beta chain is shown here with its context. Clones were read by immunoSEQ multiplex PCR, and TCRdb kept only the in-frame ones, dropping some. The sample includes under 200,000 clones, 80% to 90% of them seen just once. The data were obtained in a study of blood T cell repertoires in COVID-19. The V gene's germline CDR1 is SNHLY and CDR2 FYNNEI. Deletions cut 0 bases from V and 7 bases from J, with 4 bases between. CDR3 size: 13 residues. The material sequenced was PBMCs or T cells enriched from blood (not recorded which). The sequence derives from a woman under 30 who had recovered from COVID-19. V and J are TRBV2 and TRBJ1-6; D is unclear. This chain's CDR3 is CASSEALNSPLHF. The CDR3, as DNA: TGTGCCAGCAGTGAAGCCCTCAATTCACCCCTCCACTTT.